The 8 T cell receptor beta chains presented below share a single source sample, sequenced in a study of shared clonotypes between healthy human individuals. Sequenced by immunoSEQ multiplex PCR; TCRdb stores in-frame clones only, minus some. The sample lists some 2.1 million clones, about 95% occurring once. It was CD45RO-negative cells, positively selected for CCR7, that made up naive CD8 cells, with terminally differentiated effector memory CD45RA+ cells excluded. Sequenced input: naive CD8+ T cells sorted from blood. These receptors originate from a man between 18 and 35 years old in good health.

The chain joins TRBV7-9 to TRBJ2-7; TRBD1 is a possible D gene (5 bases). The V and J ends lost 8 bases and 3 bases respectively, with 14 bases between them. Germline values: CDR1 SEHNR, CDR2 FQNEAQ (reference sequence). This CDR3 comprises 13 residues. Here the CDR3 reads CASSGETDYEQYF. CDR3 bases: TGTGCCAGCTCCGGCGAGACAGACTACGAGCAGTACTTC.

This sequence joins TRBV6-5 and TRBJ2-7; maybe TRBD1 (6 bases). The V gene's germline CDR1 is MNHEY and CDR2 SVGAGI. Trimming removed 2 bases from V and 7 bases from J, with 21 bases in between. The CDR3 has 16 residues. This CDR3 is CASSYAKTGLLGEQYF. As DNA, the CDR3 is TGTGCCAGCAGTTACGCGAAGACAGGTCTCTTGGGTGAGCAGTACTTC.

Turning to this clone: Other DNA sequences in the sample encode the same CDR3. The chain links TRBV4-1 to TRBJ1-1; D call uncertain. The germline CDR1 and CDR2 sequences are MGHRA and YSYEKL. This CDR3 region has 13 residues. The V and J ends lost 0 bases and 2 bases respectively, with 4 bases between them. CDR3 DNA sequence: TGCGCCAGCAGCCAAGACAGAAACACTGAAGCTTTCTTT. The encoded protein is CASSQDRNTEAFF.

This rearrangement joins TRBV13 to TRBJ2-7; D could derive from TRBD1 or TRBD2 (5 bases each). The germline V gene has CDR1 PRHDT and CDR2 FYEKMQ (reference sequence). The V end lost 5 bases, the J end lost 0 bases, and 8 bases lay between the germline ends. This CDR3 has 13 residues. The CDR3 loop reads CASSRGTSYEQYF. The CDR3 DNA is TGTGCCAGCAGCCGAGGGACCTCCTACGAGCAGTACTTC. Combining the CDR3 with reference TRBV13 and TRBJ2-7 gives the whole variable domain AAGVIQSPRHLIKEKRETATLKCYPIPRHDTVYWYQQGPGQDPQFLISFYEKMQSDKGSIPDRFSAQQFSDYHSELNMSSLELGDSALYFCASSRGTSYEQYFGPGTRLTVT.

This sequence joins TRBV4-2 and TRBJ2-2; D not resolved. Germline assignment: CDR1 LGHNA and CDR2 YNFKEQ. The CDR3 runs 12 residues. Trimming removed 1 base at V and 9 bases at J, with 6 bases between. The CDR3 loop reads CASSQGSWELFF. The CDR3 nucleotides read TGTGCCAGCAGCCAAGGGAGCTGGGAGCTGTTTTTT.

The chain uses TRBV18 and TRBJ2-1, with TRBD2 matching 7 bases. V was clipped by 2 bases and J by 7 bases; unmatched bases: 11. Germline V CDR1 and CDR2: KGHSH, LQKENI. This CDR3 contains 16 residues. This CDR3 is CASSPFPGGIGNEQFF. The CDR3 DNA sequence: TGTGCCAGCTCACCATTTCCGGGAGGTATCGGAAATGAGCAGTTCTTC.

CDR3 nucleotides: TGCGCCAGCAGCCTAGGCGGGGGTATGAACACTGAAGCTTTCTTT. Translating gives CASSLGGGMNTEAFF. The chain couples TRBV4-1 to TRBJ1-1, with D tentatively TRBD1 (5 bases). The CDR3 is 15 amino acids. Trimming left V 4 bases short and J 0 bases short, with 12 bases between. Germline loops: CDR1 MGHRA, CDR2 YSYEKL.

The count of this clone is one. The chain links TRBV4-1 to TRBJ2-5; D is perhaps TRBD2 (5 bases). Trimming took off 6 bases at V and 3 bases at J, with 17 bases between the two ends. The length of the CDR3 is 15 residues. In germline, CDR1 is MGHRA, CDR2 YSYEKL. In nucleotides, the CDR3 is TGCGCCAGCAGACGATTTTACCCCGGGGAAGAGACCCAGTACTTC. It yields the protein CASRRFYPGEETQYF.